The rows below give T cell receptor beta chains drawn from one sample of a study of T cells in narcolepsy. Sequencing was performed with immunoSEQ multiplex PCR; in TCRdb, only in-frame clones are kept and a portion is missing. The table lists 17,000 or so clones, 55% to 80% of them singletons. Material for sequencing was CD45RA- memory CD8+ T cells from PBMCs. The source of these receptors is a human donor with narcolepsy. Each CDR3 is given with its conserved first and last residue. D genes are given only for firm matches. Rows give clone size only sometimes, using once, few, many, or a class for an expanded clone.

CDR3 DNA	CDR3 protein	J gene	clone size	D gene	V gene
TGTGCCAGCAGTTACTCTGGTGACTCCTACGAGCAGTACTTC	CASSYSGDSYEQYF	TRBJ2-7	NA	NA	TRBV6-6
TGTGCCAGCAGTTACTCGAGCATCTACGAGCAGTACTTC	CASSYSSIYEQYF	TRBJ2-7	NA	NA	TRBV6-5
TGTGCTAGCAGCTTAGAGCCGGCCACTAGACATCAGTTCTTC	CASSLEPATRHQFF	TRBJ2-1	NA	NA	TRBV7-7
TGTGCCACCAGCAGAGATAGGTGGCGGGCCTCGCAGTTCTTC	CATSRDRWRASQFF	TRBJ2-1	NA	NA	TRBV15
TGTGCCAGCAGCAACTCTCAGGGGGCGAAAGAGCAGTACTTC	CASSNSQGAKEQYF	TRBJ2-7	once	NA	TRBV21-1
TGTGCCAGCAGCTCTGGGTCACAGCCCCAGCATTTT	CASSSGSQPQHF	TRBJ1-5	NA	NA	TRBV7-6
TGTGCCAGCTCGAGCCGGGGGGTTTCCTACGAGCAGTACTTC	CASSSRGVSYEQYF	TRBJ2-7	once	TRBD2	TRBV6-1
TGCGCCAGCAGCCCCCGACAGGGAATCGCCTACGAGCAGTACTTC	CASSPRQGIAYEQYF	TRBJ2-7	few	TRBD1	TRBV5-1
TGTGCCAGCAGTGGCGGGAGGGCCCTAAACACAGATACGCAGTATTTT	CASSGGRALNTDTQYF	TRBJ2-3	NA	TRBD2	TRBV27
TGCGCCAGCAGTCCCGGGACAGAAGTTCCACCCCTCCACTTT	CASSPGTEVPPLHF	TRBJ1-6	NA	TRBD1	TRBV4-1
TGTGCCAGCAGCCGGACATTCAACACTGAAGCTTTCTTT	CASSRTFNTEAFF	TRBJ1-1	NA	NA	TRBV28
TGTGCCAGCGGCGATCCTGCAGGGACTGAAGCTTTCTTT	CASGDPAGTEAFF	TRBJ1-1	NA	NA	TRBV28
TGTGCCAGCAGCTTTCCCGGGGCCCAAAATGAGCAGTTCTTC	CASSFPGAQNEQFF	TRBJ2-1	NA	NA	TRBV13
TGTGCCAGCAGTTACTACGGAGTGGGCACTGAAGCTTTCTTT	CASSYYGVGTEAFF	TRBJ1-1	NA	NA	TRBV6-6
TGTGCCAGCAGTTTAGGGCAGGGGGGGGCCTACGAGCAGTACTTC	CASSLGQGGAYEQYF	TRBJ2-7	NA	NA	TRBV27
TGTGCCAGCAGGGAAGGGGTTCAGTACTTC	CASREGVQYF	TRBJ2-4	NA	NA	TRBV6-6
TGTGCCAGCAGCTCCGGGTTTTCGTCCTACGAGCAGTACTTC	CASSSGFSSYEQYF	TRBJ2-7	NA	NA	TRBV6-1
TGTGCCACCTCTGGGACAGGTCTCTCTGGGGCCAACGTCCTGACTTTC	CATSGTGLSGANVLTF	TRBJ2-6	NA	TRBD1	TRBV15
TGTGCCAGCAGTGCCGGGAATTACTATGGCTACACCTTC	CASSAGNYYGYTF	TRBJ1-2	NA	NA	TRBV27
TGTGCCAGCGGACTGAATCTCGCCTACGAGCAGTACTTC	CASGLNLAYEQYF	TRBJ2-7	NA	NA	TRBV11-2
TGTGCCAGCAGTTTGCGGACAGACGGCACGCCCCAGCATTTT	CASSLRTDGTPQHF	TRBJ1-5	NA	NA	TRBV27
TGTGCCAGCAGCTTAACACAGGGGGCGCTTAACGAGCAGTACTTC	CASSLTQGALNEQYF	TRBJ2-7	few	TRBD1	TRBV13
TGTGCCAGCAGCTTAGAGGCAGGGAAAGAGACCCAGTACTTC	CASSLEAGKETQYF	TRBJ2-5	NA	NA	TRBV7-9
TGTGCCAGCAGTGTGGGGACTCACTATGGCTACACCTTC	CASSVGTHYGYTF	TRBJ1-2	NA	NA	TRBV6-5
TGTGCCAGCAGCTTAGGCGGGACAGGGGGCTATAGCAATCAGCCCCAGCATTTT	CASSLGGTGGYSNQPQHF	TRBJ1-5	NA	TRBD1	TRBV7-6
TGTGCCAGCAGCGAATCGGACTGGAATGAGCAGTTCTTC	CASSESDWNEQFF	TRBJ2-1	few	NA	TRBV2
TGTGCCAGCAGTTCGGACAGGGGAGAAGCTTTCTTT	CASSSDRGEAFF	TRBJ1-1	NA	TRBD1	TRBV27
TGTGCCAGCAGTTTAGCGGGGGGGGTTTCGTATGAGCAGTTCTTC	CASSLAGGVSYEQFF	TRBJ2-1	few	TRBD2	TRBV2
TGTGCCAGCAGCTTTCTTACTAGCGCCCACAATGAGCAGTTCTTC	CASSFLTSAHNEQFF	TRBJ2-1	NA	TRBD2	TRBV7-8
TGCAGCGTTGAAGATAGAAGGGGAGGTAATGAAAAACTGTTTTTT	CSVEDRRGGNEKLFF	TRBJ1-4	NA	NA	TRBV29-1
TGTGCCAGCAGCTTAGCTACTAGCACAGATACGCAGTATTTT	CASSLATSTDTQYF	TRBJ2-3	NA	NA	TRBV7-6
TGTGCCAGCAGTGGACGAGTCGGCTACACCTTC	CASSGRVGYTF	TRBJ1-2	NA	NA	TRBV2
TGTGCCAGCAGCTTCCCGGGGGCAATCGAGCAGTACTTC	CASSFPGAIEQYF	TRBJ2-7	NA	NA	TRBV7-9
TGTGCCAGCAGCCCACCCGGGACAGGGCTAACCGGGGAGCTGTTTTTT	CASSPPGTGLTGELFF	TRBJ2-2	once	TRBD1	TRBV9
TGTGCCAGCATCCTAGGCAGGGGGGAGCGGACTGAAGCTTTCTTT	CASILGRGERTEAFF	TRBJ1-1	NA	TRBD1	TRBV7-8
TGCAGCGTTCCGGGACAGGGGTCCTACGAGCAGTACTTC	CSVPGQGSYEQYF	TRBJ2-7	NA	TRBD1	TRBV29-1
TGTGCCAGCCAACTCGTTTCGGGGGTAGGCTACGAGCAGTACTTC	CASQLVSGVGYEQYF	TRBJ2-7	NA	NA	TRBV5-6
TGTGCCAGCAGTAACAACCAGGGGGCGCTAGGCTACACCTTC	CASSNNQGALGYTF	TRBJ1-2	NA	TRBD1	TRBV6-5